Listed here are 2 T cell receptor beta chains from one sample, sequenced in a study of T cells in Graves' hyperthyroidism and ophthalmopathy. From RNA transcripts, TCR beta CDR3 regions were amplified. TCR CDR3 regions were first amplified by RT-PCR with HTBI primers. Using its own MiXCR run on the multiplex PCR reads, TCRdb lists one record per CDR3 protein. This table has 500,000 or so distinct CDR3 sequences, approximately 17% appearing once. The sequenced sample was blood. These receptors all stem from a woman under 30 with Graves' ophthalmopathy.

In this sample, this clonotype turned up a few times. This sequence joins TRBV7-2 and TRBJ2-1; 9 bases fit TRBD1. Germline CDR1 is SGHTA and CDR2 is FQGNSA. The CDR3 covers 15 residues. The trim removed 5 bases at V and 7 bases at J, leaving 9 bases unmatched. The DNA of the CDR3 is TGTGCCAGCAGCCGACGCCGGACAGGGGAGAATGAGCAGTTCTTC. Its translation is CASSRRRTGENEQFF.

The chain recombines TRBV3-1 with TRBJ1-5; D gene unclear. CDR1 and CDR2 from the germline V gene are LGHDT and YNNKEL (reference sequence). This CDR3 region has 12 residues. The CDR3 region has the DNA TGTGCAGCGGGCGGGAGCAATCAGCCCCAGCATTTT. It codes for CAAGGSNQPQHF.